Here is one T cell receptor (beta chain) with its context. Its antigen remains unknown. The data stem from a study of PD-1 blockade in mismatch repair-deficient tumors. Turning to the study itself: All were previously treated, progressing patients with some twelve mismatch repair-deficient cancer types. Study-level findings and limits: Tumor-resident clones, often undetectable pretreatment in blood, expanded then contracted after pembrolizumab.

The table came from immunoSEQ multiplex PCR; TCRdb's copy has only in-frame clones and leaves some out. Altogether 120,000 or so clones are present, about 88% being singletons, with the ten largest covering roughly 12%. In germline, CDR1 is MNHEY, CDR2 SMNVEV (reference sequence). Unmatched junction bases numbered 16, after V lost 5 bases and J lost 0 bases. CDR3 length: 18 residues. The receptor was derived from an adult with mismatch repair-deficient cancer. The chain has TRBV27 and TRBJ2-7; 7 bases are a match to TRBD1. The sample consisted of peripheral blood, taken 44 weeks after starting pembrolizumab. CDR3 DNA: TGTGCCAGCAGTCTAATCCGGGACAGCCAAAGTATCTCCTACGAGCAGTACTTC. As protein: CASSLIRDSQSISYEQYF.